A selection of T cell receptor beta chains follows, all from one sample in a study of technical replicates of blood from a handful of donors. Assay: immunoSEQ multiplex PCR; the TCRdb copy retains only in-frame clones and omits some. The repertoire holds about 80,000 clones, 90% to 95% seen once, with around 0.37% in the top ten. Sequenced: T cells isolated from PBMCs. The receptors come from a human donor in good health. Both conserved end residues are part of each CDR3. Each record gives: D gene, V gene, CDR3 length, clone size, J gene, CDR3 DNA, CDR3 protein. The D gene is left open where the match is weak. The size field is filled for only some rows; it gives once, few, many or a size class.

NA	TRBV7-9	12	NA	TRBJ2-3	TGTGCCAGCAGCTCCCTATTGGATACGCAGTATTTT	CASSSLLDTQYF
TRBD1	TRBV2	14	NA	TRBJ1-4	TGTGCCAGCAGTGCAGCCGGGACAGGGGCAAAACTGTTTTTT	CASSAAGTGAKLFF
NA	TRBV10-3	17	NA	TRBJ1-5	TGTGCCATCAGTGAGGTCTTACGACTCCTTAGCAATCAGCCCCAGCATTTT	CAISEVLRLLSNQPQHF
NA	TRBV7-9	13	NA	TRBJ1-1	TGTGCCAGCAGCGGTTACATGAACACTGAAGCTTTCTTT	CASSGYMNTEAFF
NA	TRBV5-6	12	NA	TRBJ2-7	TGTGCCAGCAAGTTGAGGACTTACGAGCAGTACTTC	CASKLRTYEQYF
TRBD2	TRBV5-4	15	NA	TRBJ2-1	TGTGCCAGCAGCTTTCTGCGGGAGGATTTTAATGAGCAGTTCTTC	CASSFLREDFNEQFF
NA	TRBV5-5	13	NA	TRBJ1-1	TGTGCCAGCAGCTTGGATTTCCTCTCTGAAGCTTTCTTT	CASSLDFLSEAFF
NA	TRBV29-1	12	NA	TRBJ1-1	TGCAGCGCCGAAGATATGAACACTGAAGCTTTCTTT	CSAEDMNTEAFF
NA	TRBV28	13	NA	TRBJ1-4	TGTGCCAGCAGTTCGGAAAGGGGTGAAAAACTGTTTTTT	CASSSERGEKLFF
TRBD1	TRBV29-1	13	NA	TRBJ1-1	TGCAGCGTGAGCGAGGGGGCTTACACTGAAGCTTTCTTT	CSVSEGAYTEAFF
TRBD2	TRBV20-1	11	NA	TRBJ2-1	TGCAGTGCTAGAGATAGACTAGCTAGGTTCTTC	CSARDRLARFF
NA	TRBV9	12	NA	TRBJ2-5	TGTGCCAGCAGCGTAGTCGGAGAGACCCAGTACTTC	CASSVVGETQYF
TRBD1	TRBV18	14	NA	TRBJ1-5	TGTGCCAGCTCACTCCGGGACAGGGGGCAGCCCCAGCATTTT	CASSLRDRGQPQHF
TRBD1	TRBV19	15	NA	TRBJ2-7	TGTGCCAGTAGAATGACGGCAGGGGGCTCCTACGAGCAGTACTTC	CASRMTAGGSYEQYF
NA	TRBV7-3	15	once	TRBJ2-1	TGTGCCAGCAGCTTACGACAGAGCTCCTACAATGAGCAGTTCTTC	CASSLRQSSYNEQFF
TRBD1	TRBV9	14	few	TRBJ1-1	TGTGCCAGCAGCGAGACCGGGACAGGGAAAGCAGCTTTCTTT	CASSETGTGKAAFF
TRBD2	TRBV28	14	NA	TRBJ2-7	TGTGCCAGCAGTTTACTAGCGGGAGCTGGGGAGCAGTACTTC	CASSLLAGAGEQYF
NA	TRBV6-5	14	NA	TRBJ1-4	TGTGCCAGCAGTTCCACAGGGAAGGGTGAAAAACTGTTTTTT	CASSSTGKGEKLFF
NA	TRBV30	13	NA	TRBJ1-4	TGTGCCTGGAGTGCGGGGAGGAATGAAAAACTGTTTTTT	CAWSAGRNEKLFF
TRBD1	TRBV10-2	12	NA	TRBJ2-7	TGCGCCAGCCGGGACAGGTTGAACGAGCAGTACTTC	CASRDRLNEQYF
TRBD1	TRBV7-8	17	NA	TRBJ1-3	TGTGCCAGCAGCCCAAGGGGACAGTCTCTCTCTGGAAACACCATATATTTT	CASSPRGQSLSGNTIYF
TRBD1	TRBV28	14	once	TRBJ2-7	TGTGCCAGCAGTTTAAGGGACAGCTCCTACGAGCAGTACTTC	CASSLRDSSYEQYF
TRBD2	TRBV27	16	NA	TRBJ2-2	TGTGCCAGCAGTTTAAAACGCGGGAGGGACACCGGGGAGCTGTTTTTT	CASSLKRGRDTGELFF
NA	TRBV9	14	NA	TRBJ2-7	TGTGCCAGCAGCGTAGGCGTAGGGAGCCACGAGCAGTACTTC	CASSVGVGSHEQYF
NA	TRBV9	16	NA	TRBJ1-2	TGTGCCAGCAGCGTGAGACCAGGGGTCGGAAACTATGGCTACACCTTC	CASSVRPGVGNYGYTF
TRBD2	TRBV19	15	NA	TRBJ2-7	TGTGCCAGTAGTATCCTCAGCGGGAGCTTTTCCGAGCAGTACTTC	CASSILSGSFSEQYF
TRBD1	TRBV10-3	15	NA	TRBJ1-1	TGTGCCATCAGTTACCGGGACAGGGGTGTCTTAGGGGCTTTCTTT	CAISYRDRGVLGAFF
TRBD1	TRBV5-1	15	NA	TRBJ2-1	TGCGCCAGCAGCCTGAGGGACAGGGCTTACAATGAGCAGTTCTTC	CASSLRDRAYNEQFF
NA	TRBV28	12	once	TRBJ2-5	TGTGCCAGCAGCCCCCTTGAAGAGACCCAGTACTTC	CASSPLEETQYF
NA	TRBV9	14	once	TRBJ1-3	TGTGCCAGCAGCGGGACACTCTCTGGAAACACCATATATTTT	CASSGTLSGNTIYF
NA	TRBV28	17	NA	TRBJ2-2	TGTGCCAGCAGCCTCATTACCCCCCAGGGCGGCACCGGGGAGCTGTTTTTT	CASSLITPQGGTGELFF
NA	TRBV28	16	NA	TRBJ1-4	TGTGCCAGCAGTTTTTTCGTGGGGAGAACTAATGAAAAACTGTTTTTT	CASSFFVGRTNEKLFF
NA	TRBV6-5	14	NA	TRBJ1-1	TGTGCCAGCAGTTACTCAGGAGTGAACACTGAAGCTTTCTTT	CASSYSGVNTEAFF
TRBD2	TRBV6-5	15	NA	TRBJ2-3	TGTGCCAGCCCCCAAGCGGGAGCTTCGACAGATACGCAGTATTTT	CASPQAGASTDTQYF
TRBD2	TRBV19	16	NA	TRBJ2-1	TGTGCCAGTAGTATCGACGCGGGAGCCCAATACAATGAGCAGTTCTTC	CASSIDAGAQYNEQFF
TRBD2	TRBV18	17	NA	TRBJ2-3	TGTGCCAGCTCACCACGGACTAGCGGGAGGGCCCCAGATACGCAGTATTTT	CASSPRTSGRAPDTQYF
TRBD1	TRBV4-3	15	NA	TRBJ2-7	TGCGCCAGCAGCCAAGACCAACAGGGGTTCTACGAGCAGTACTTC	CASSQDQQGFYEQYF
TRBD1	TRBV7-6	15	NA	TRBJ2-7	TGTGCCAGCAGCTCAAAAATGGACAGGCCAGGAGAGCAGTACTTC	CASSSKMDRPGEQYF
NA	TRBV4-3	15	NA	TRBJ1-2	TGCGCCAGCAGCCAAGTATTAGAAACTAACTATGGCTACACCTTC	CASSQVLETNYGYTF
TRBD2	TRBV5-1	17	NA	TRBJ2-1	TGCGCCAGCAGCGGGGAGGGACTAGAGAGCTCCTACAATGAGCAGTTCTTC	CASSGEGLESSYNEQFF
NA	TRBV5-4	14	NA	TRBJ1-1	TGTGCCAGCAGCGTGACTAGGGAAGTGTCTGAAGCTTTCTTT	CASSVTREVSEAFF
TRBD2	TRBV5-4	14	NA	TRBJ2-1	TGTGCCAGCAGCTTGGGCGGGAGTTCTTATGAGCAGTTCTTC	CASSLGGSSYEQFF
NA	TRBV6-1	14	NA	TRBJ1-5	TGTGCCAGCAGTGATAATGGGGGGATTCAGCCCCAGCATTTT	CASSDNGGIQPQHF
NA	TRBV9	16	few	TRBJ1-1	TGTGCCAGCAGCGTAGCTGGAGGGAAGGTGAACACTGAAGCTTTCTTT	CASSVAGGKVNTEAFF
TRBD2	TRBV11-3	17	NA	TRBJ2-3	TGTGCCAGCAGCCTGCGGCTAGCGGCAACTAGCACAGATACGCAGTATTTT	CASSLRLAATSTDTQYF
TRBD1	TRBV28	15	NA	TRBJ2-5	TGTGCCAGCAGCCCTAAAGGGGGCGGGTTGGAGACCCAGTACTTC	CASSPKGGGLETQYF
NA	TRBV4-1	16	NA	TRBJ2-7	TGCGCCAGCAGCCCCCGGGAAGCGGAGATTATCTACGAGCAGTACTTC	CASSPREAEIIYEQYF
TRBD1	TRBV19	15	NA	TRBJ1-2	TGTGCCAGTAGTACAGACAGGGAAGCGGGCTATGGCTACACCTTC	CASSTDREAGYGYTF
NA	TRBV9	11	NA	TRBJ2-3	TGTGCCAGCAGCGCACGGGATACGCAGTATTTT	CASSARDTQYF
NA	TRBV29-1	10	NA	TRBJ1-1	TGCAGCGTTGAATTACTTGAAGCTTTCTTT	CSVELLEAFF
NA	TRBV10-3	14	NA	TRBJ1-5	TGTGCCAGCAAGCCGAGAGTCGGAGATCAGCCCCAGCATTTT	CASKPRVGDQPQHF
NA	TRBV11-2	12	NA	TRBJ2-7	TGTGCCAGCAGCTTAGAGCCCTACGCGCAGTACTTC	CASSLEPYAQYF
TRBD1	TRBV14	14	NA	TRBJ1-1	TGTGCCAGCAGCCAATCGGCAGGGGGAACTGAAGCTTTCTTT	CASSQSAGGTEAFF
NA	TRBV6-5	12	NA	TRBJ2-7	TGTGCCAGCAGTCCAGGCACCTACGAGCAGTACTTC	CASSPGTYEQYF
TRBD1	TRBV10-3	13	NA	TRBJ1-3	TGTGCCATCAGTAACAGGGGTTTTGACACCATATATTTT	CAISNRGFDTIYF
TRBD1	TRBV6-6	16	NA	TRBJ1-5	TGTGCCAGCAGTCTTTCGGGACAGGGATACGATCAGCCCCAGCATTTT	CASSLSGQGYDQPQHF
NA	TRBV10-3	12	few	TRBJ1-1	TGTGCCATCAGCCCAATGAACACTGAAGCTTTCTTT	CAISPMNTEAFF